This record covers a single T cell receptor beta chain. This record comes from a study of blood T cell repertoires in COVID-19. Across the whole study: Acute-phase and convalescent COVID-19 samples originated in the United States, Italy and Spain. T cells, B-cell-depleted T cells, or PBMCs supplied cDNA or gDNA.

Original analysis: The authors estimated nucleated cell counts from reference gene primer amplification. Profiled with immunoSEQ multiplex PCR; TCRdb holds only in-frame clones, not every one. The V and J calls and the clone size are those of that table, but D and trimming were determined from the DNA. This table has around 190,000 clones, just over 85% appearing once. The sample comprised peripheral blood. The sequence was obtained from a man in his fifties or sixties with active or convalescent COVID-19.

CDR3 amino acids: CASSSNPLAGDYYEQYF. As DNA, the CDR3 is TGTGCCAGCAGCTCGAATCCTCTAGCGGGGGATTACTACGAGCAGTACTTC. The chain uses TRBV21-1 and TRBJ2-7; TRBD2 is the table's D call, not checked against the DNA. TRBV21-1 is flagged as a pseudogene. The CDR3 length is 17 residues.